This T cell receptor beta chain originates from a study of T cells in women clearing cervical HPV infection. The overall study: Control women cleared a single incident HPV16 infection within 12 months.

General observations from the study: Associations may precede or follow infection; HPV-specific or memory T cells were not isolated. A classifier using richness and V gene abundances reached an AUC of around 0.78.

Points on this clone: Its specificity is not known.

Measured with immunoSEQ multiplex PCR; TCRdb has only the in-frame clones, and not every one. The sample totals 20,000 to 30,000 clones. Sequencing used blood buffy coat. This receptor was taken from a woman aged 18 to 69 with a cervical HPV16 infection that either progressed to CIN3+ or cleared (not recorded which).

The sequenced CDR3 bases are TGCAGTGCTAGAGTGTGGGGGACACTGAATGGC. Translating gives CSARVWGTLNG. The full CDR3 reads CSARVWGTLNGYTF. The V gene is TRBV20-1, the J gene TRBJ1-2; tentative D call: TRBD1 (6 bases). The read ends 3 residues shy of where the CDR3 ends; the end is completed using the germline J gene. Looked up from germline, CDR1 is DFQATT and CDR2 is SNEGSKA (reference sequence). The CDR3 totals 14 residues. The germline V and J ends were trimmed by 1 base and 6 bases, with 15 bases remaining between them.